The sequence of this T cell receptor beta chain was determined in a study of blood T cells in healthy people across ages. Trimming took 4 bases from V and 2 from J, leaving 13 bases between them. The CDR3 covers 15 residues. The table lists this clonotype with a few counts. Then a second PCR, running roughly 7 to 11 cycles, was carried out with a sample-barcoded 5' primer and a J-beta primer mix. TCRdb independently ran MiXCR on the 5' RACE reads; one entry per CDR3 protein. The sample holds 1.5 million to 2 million distinct CDR3 sequences, about 30% seen once. The sequencing input was blood. This receptor was taken from a woman aged 25 to 45 in good health. The chain joins TRBV12-3 or TRBV12-4 to TRBJ2-3; D is uncertain. CDR3 loop: CASSSISTDTDTQYF. The CDR3 DNA reads TGTGCCAGCAGTTCAATATCTACCGACACAGATACGCAGTATTTT.